One sample yielded the 18 T cell receptor beta chains listed below, sequenced in a study of metastatic and nonmetastatic thyroid tumors. Patients underwent thyroid surgery, and none had received any treatment before it. TCRdb re-called the PCR reads via MiXCR. Counted here are over 15,000 clones, around 17% occurring once; the ten biggest clones make up about a fifth. Sequencing was done on a sample of blood. The receptors originated from a male donor with papillary thyroid cancer or a benign thyroid nodule (not recorded which). Some clones in this sample may be carry-over from other donors' samples.

In its sample, this clone was seen many times. A much bigger clone sits one base away, suggesting this may be a read error. The conserved final phenylalanine or tryptophan is absent from the CDR3, which likely points to a read error. Here the CDR3 reads CSARVGQGYEQYL. CDR3 coding DNA: TGCAGTGCTAGAGTGGGACAGGGCTACGAGCAGTACCTC. V usage is TRBV20-1 and J usage is TRBJ2-7, with 9 bases that match TRBD1. This CDR3 is 13 amino acids long. Germline values: CDR1 DFQATT, CDR2 SNEGSKA (reference sequence). V gave up 1 base and J gave up 3 bases; unmatched junction bases: 1.

The chain carries TRBV30 and TRBJ1-3; D unresolved. The V gene's germline CDR1 is GTSNPN and CDR2 SVGIG (reference sequence). This CDR3 is 12 amino acids long. V lost 4 bases and J lost 2, with 6 bases in between. CDR3 DNA: TGTGCCTGGAAATTGGCTGGAAACACCATATATTTT. This encodes CAWKLAGNTIYF.

This clone was recorded at least ten times. The J gene is TRBJ1-1, the V gene TRBV4-1; D is ambiguous. The CDR3 is 14 amino acids. The ends were cut back, 4 bases at V and 4 bases at J, with 13 bases in the middle. Germline-derived CDR1 and CDR2 are MGHRA and YSYEKL. The CDR3 DNA is TGCGCCAGCAGCCCAGAGGGTTTCGGCACTGAAGCTTTCTTT. Translating gives CASSPEGFGTEAFF.

The chain couples TRBV3-1 to TRBJ2-7; D uncertain. CDR3 length equals 15 residues. The germline V and J ends were trimmed by 3 bases and 0 bases, with 12 bases remaining between them. Per the germline V gene, CDR1 is LGHDT and CDR2 is YNNKEL (reference sequence). The CDR3 spells CASSHDGRTSYEQYF. In DNA form, the CDR3 reads TGTGCCAGCAGCCATGATGGCCGGACCTCCTACGAGCAGTACTTC.

This clone was detected only a few times. Being one base from a much bigger clone, this may be a read error. The sample carries other DNA sequences with the same CDR3. V gene TRBV24-1 combines with J gene TRBJ2-2, with 10 bases fitting TRBD1. Germline CDR1 reads KGHDR; CDR2 reads SFDVKD. This CDR3 is built from 16 residues. CDR3 DNA: TGTGCCACTAGTGATCCCGGGACAGGGGACACCGGGGAGCTGTTTTTT. Translated, it gives CATSDPGTGDTGELFF.

There are many counts of this clone. V usage is TRBV28 and J usage is TRBJ1-1; a weak D match, TRBD1 (5 bases). The CDR3 is 14 amino acids. Germline CDR1 is MDHEN and CDR2 is SYDVKM. Trimming removed 2 bases at V and 0 bases at J, with 7 bases between. In DNA form, the CDR3 reads TGTGCCAGCAGTTTACAGGGCATGAACACTGAAGCTTTCTTT. This translates into CASSLQGMNTEAFF.

Ten or more counts support this clone. The chain couples TRBV6-4 to TRBJ2-4; D is unresolved. Germline lookup yields CDR1 MRHNA and CDR2 SNTAGT. The CDR3 spans 13 residues. V lost 2 bases and J 6 bases, leaving 8 bases between the germline ends. Here the CDR3 reads CASSDLDGNIQYF. The CDR3 DNA follows: TGTGCCAGCAGTGACCTGGATGGAAACATTCAGTACTTC.

The DNA of the CDR3 is TGTGCCTGGGCGGGAGGGCTTCGGAGTGAGCAGTACTTC. Amino acid sequence: CAWAGGLRSEQYF. This rearrangement joins TRBV30 to TRBJ2-7, with TRBD2 matching over 9 bases. Germline-derived CDR1 and CDR2 are GTSNPN and SVGIG (reference sequence). With V trimmed by 5 bases and J by 7 bases, 9 bases remained unmatched. The CDR3 has 13 residues. Looking up the rest from reference TRBV30 and TRBJ2-7 gives the full variable domain: SQTIHQWPATLVQPVGSPLSLECTVEGTSNPNLYWYRQAAGRGLQLLFYSVGIGQISSEVPQNLSASRPQDRQFILSSKKLLLSDSGFYLCAWAGGLRSEQYFGPGTRLTVT.

This clone was detected many times. The CDR3 DNA follows: TGCAGCGTGAGGGACAGGGGAATTGAAAAACTGTTTTTT. Translated: CSVRDRGIEKLFF. V and J are TRBV29-1 and TRBJ1-4; 10 bases match TRBD1. The germline gives CDR1 SQVTM, CDR2 ANQGSEA. V was clipped by 6 bases and J by 7 bases; unmatched bases: 5. The CDR3 length is 13 residues.

With regard to this clone: A much larger clone is a single base away; this may be a read error. The V and J genes are TRBV5-4 and TRBJ1-1; D gene uncertain. V dropped 2 bases and J dropped 5 bases, with 10 bases sitting between them. The CDR3 loop spans 13 amino acids. The V gene's germline CDR1 is SGHNT and CDR2 YYREEE (reference sequence). The CDR3: CASSFYWGTEAFF. CDR3 in DNA: TGTGCCAGCAGCTTTTATTGGGGAACTGAAGCTTTCTTT. Based on the CDR3 plus reference TRBV5-4 and TRBJ1-1, the full variable domain is ETGVTQSPTHLIKTRGQQVTLRCSSQSGHNTVSWYQQALGQGPQFIFQYYREEENGRGNFPPRFSGLQFPNYSSELNVNALELDDSALYLCASSFYWGTEAFFGQGTRLTVV.

This clone was detected many times. V is TRBV6-1 and J is TRBJ1-2; 7 nucleotides agree with TRBD1. CDR1 is MNHNS and CDR2 is SASEGT in the germline V gene. The CDR3 sequence is 13 residues long. The ends lost 6 bases at V and 7 bases at J; junction bases unmatched: 8. CDR3 nucleotides: TGTGCCAGCAGAGACAGGGAGTACTTTGGCTACACCTTC. Translation: CASRDREYFGYTF.

This clone was seen at least ten times. V gene TRBV20-1 combines with J gene TRBJ2-7, with 8 bases lining up with TRBD1. Per germline, CDR1 DFQATT and CDR2 SNEGSKA (reference sequence). V lost 5 bases to trimming and J lost 0 bases; unmatched junction nucleotides: 15. CDR3 length equals 17 residues. Here the CDR3 reads CSAQGQGPSVSSYEQYF. The CDR3 bases are TGCAGTGCTCAAGGACAGGGTCCGTCCGTGAGCTCCTACGAGCAGTACTTC.

V and J are TRBV11-2 and TRBJ2-7; perhaps TRBD1 as D (8 bases). The V gene's germline CDR1 is SGHAT and CDR2 FQNNGV. The CDR3 totals 16 residues. Deletions cut 0 bases from V and 6 bases from J, with 18 bases between. The CDR3 DNA sequence: TGTGCCAGCAGCTTAGAGTACACAGGGGGGGCTGGCGAGCAGTACTTC. Translating gives CASSLEYTGGAGEQYF.

This clone came up many times. With a much larger clone just one base away, this may be a read error. Other DNA sequences of this sample code for an identical CDR3. V is TRBV12-5 and J is TRBJ2-7; D may be TRBD2 (6 bases). The CDR3 runs 17 residues. The V end lost 2 bases, the J end lost 2 bases, and 19 bases lay between the germline ends. CDR1 is LGHNT and CDR2 is FRNRAP in the germline V gene. CDR3 DNA sequence: TGTGCTAGTGGTTTGAGGGTACTGGCGGGATATACCTACGAGCAGTACTTC. Its translation is CASGLRVLAGYTYEQYF.

Comments on this clone: One end of the junction does not line up with germline, which may come from a read error. The chain has TRBV19 and TRBJ1-4, with 11 bases aligning to TRBD1. Germline loops: CDR1 LNHDA, CDR2 SQIVND (reference sequence). The CDR3 covers 16 residues. As DNA, the CDR3 is TGTGCCAGTAGGAAGGACAGGGGGCTATCTAATGAAAAACTATTTTTT. This codes for CASRKDRGLSNEKLFF.

This clone occurred many times. The chain recombines TRBV29-1 with TRBJ1-2; TRBD1 matches 8 bases. V dropped 5 bases and J dropped 5; count of bases not matched to a gene: 1. This CDR3 spans 11 amino acids. Per the germline V gene, CDR1 is SQVTM and CDR2 is ANQGSEA. The CDR3 reads CSVHRGYGYTF. The CDR3 DNA is TGCAGCGTTCACAGGGGGTATGGCTACACCTTC.

V and J are TRBV11-2 and TRBJ2-7; a weak D match, TRBD1 (6 bases). Looked up from germline, CDR1 is SGHAT and CDR2 is FQNNGV. This CDR3 is 15 amino acids long. V lost 4 bases to trimming and J lost 0 bases, with 13 bases between them. This CDR3 reads CASSSITGISYEQYF. CDR3 nucleotide sequence: TGTGCCAGCAGCTCTATTACAGGGATCTCCTACGAGCAGTACTTC.

This clone has ten or more counts. The chain uses TRBV28 and TRBJ1-5, with TRBD1 identical over 7 bases. The CDR3 has 15 amino acids. Germline trimming cut 4 bases from V and 5 bases from J; bases unmatched to any gene: 8. Germline CDR1 and CDR2: MDHEN and SYDVKM. DNA for the CDR3: TGTGCCAGCAGTTCCCGGGACAGCTTTGATCAGCCCCAGCATTTT. The encoded protein is CASSSRDSFDQPQHF.